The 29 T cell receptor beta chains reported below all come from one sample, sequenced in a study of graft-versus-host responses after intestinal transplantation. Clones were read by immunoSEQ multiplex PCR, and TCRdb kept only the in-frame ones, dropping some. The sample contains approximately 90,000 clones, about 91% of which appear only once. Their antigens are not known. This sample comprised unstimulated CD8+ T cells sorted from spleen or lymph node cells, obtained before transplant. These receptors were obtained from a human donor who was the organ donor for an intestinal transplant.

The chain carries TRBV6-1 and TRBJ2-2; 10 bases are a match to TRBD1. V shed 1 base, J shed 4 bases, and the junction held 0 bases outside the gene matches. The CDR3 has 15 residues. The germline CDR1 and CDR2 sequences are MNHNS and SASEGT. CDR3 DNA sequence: TGTGCCAGCAGTGAAGGACAGGGGGCCACCGGGGAGCTGTTTTTT. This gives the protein CASSEGQGATGELFF.

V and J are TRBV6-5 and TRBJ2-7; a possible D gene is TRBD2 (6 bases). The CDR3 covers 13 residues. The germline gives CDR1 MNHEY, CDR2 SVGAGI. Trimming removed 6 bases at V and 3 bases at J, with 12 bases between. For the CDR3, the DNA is TGTGCCAGCAGGTCCCCGGGGGTCTACGAGCAGTACTTC. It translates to CASRSPGVYEQYF.

CDR3 DNA sequence: TGTGCCAGCCAGGGACAGTCCAATGAGCAGTTCTTC. Translated, it gives CASQGQSNEQFF. V and J are TRBV11-3 and TRBJ2-1; TRBD1 matches 7 bases. V trimming: 8 bases; J trimming: 6 bases; junction bases outside the gene matches: 4. Germline V gene sequence: CDR1 SGHNT, CDR2 YENEEA. The CDR3 runs to 12 residues.

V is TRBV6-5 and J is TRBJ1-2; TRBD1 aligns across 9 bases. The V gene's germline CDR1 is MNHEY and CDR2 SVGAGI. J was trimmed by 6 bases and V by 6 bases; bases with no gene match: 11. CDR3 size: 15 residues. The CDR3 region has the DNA TGTGCCAGCAGCCCTAATCCGGGGACAGGGAATGGCTACACCTTC. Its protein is CASSPNPGTGNGYTF.

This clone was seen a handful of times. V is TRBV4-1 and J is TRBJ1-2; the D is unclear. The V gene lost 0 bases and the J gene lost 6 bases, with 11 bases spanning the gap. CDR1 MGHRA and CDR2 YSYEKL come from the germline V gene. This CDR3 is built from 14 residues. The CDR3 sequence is CASSQESRVDGYTF. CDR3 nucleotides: TGCGCCAGCAGCCAAGAATCCCGGGTTGATGGCTACACCTTC.

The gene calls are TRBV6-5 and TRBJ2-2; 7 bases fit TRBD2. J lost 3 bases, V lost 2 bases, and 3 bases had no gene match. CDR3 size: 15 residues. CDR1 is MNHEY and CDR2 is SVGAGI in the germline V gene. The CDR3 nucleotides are TGTGCCAGCAGTTACGGGCTAGCGGACACCGGGGAGCTGTTTTTT. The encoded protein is CASSYGLADTGELFF.

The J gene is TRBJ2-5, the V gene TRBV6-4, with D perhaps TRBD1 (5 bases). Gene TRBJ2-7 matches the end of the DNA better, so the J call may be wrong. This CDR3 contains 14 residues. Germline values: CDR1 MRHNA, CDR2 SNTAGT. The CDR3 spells CASRLDTDSYEQYF. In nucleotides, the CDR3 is TGTGCCAGCCGACTGGACACCGACTCCTACGAGCAGTACTTC.

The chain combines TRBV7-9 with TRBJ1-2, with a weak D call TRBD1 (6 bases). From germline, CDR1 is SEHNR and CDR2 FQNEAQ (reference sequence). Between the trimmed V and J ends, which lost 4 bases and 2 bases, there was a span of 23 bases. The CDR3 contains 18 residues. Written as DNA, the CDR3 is TGTGCCAGCAGCTCGACCACTCCGGCGGACAGTGACAACTATGGCTACACCTTC. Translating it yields CASSSTTPADSDNYGYTF.

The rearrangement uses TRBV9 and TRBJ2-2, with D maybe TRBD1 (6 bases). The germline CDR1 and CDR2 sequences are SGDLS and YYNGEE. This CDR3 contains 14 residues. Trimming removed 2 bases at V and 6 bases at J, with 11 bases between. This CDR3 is CASSVKQGPGELFF. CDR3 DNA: TGTGCCAGCAGCGTCAAACAGGGACCCGGGGAGCTGTTTTTT.

The CDR3: CAISEGRGQGTNEKLFF. In nucleotides, the CDR3 is TGTGCCATCAGTGAGGGCCGGGGGCAAGGAACTAATGAAAAACTGTTTTTT. The gene calls are TRBV10-3 and TRBJ1-4, with D perhaps TRBD1 (6 bases). Trimming removed 2 bases at V and 1 base at J, with 14 bases between. CDR3 length: 17 amino acids. The germline CDR1 and CDR2 sequences are ENHRY and SYGVKD.

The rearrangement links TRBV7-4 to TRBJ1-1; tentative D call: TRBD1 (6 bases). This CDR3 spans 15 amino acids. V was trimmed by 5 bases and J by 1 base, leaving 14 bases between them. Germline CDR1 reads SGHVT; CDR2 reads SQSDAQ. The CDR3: CASSVTGRRNTEAFF. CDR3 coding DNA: TGTGCCAGCAGCGTTACAGGGCGAAGGAACACTGAAGCTTTCTTT.

CDR3 DNA: TGTGCCAGCAGCCGAACGGGGGGTGCCCAGCCCCAGCATTTT. Protein: CASSRTGGAQPQHF. The J gene is TRBJ1-5, the V gene TRBV6-5; D is possibly TRBD1 (5 bases). V lost 6 bases and J 7 bases, leaving 16 bases between the germline ends. The CDR3 sequence is 14 residues long. Germline CDR1 reads MNHEY; CDR2 reads SVGAGI.

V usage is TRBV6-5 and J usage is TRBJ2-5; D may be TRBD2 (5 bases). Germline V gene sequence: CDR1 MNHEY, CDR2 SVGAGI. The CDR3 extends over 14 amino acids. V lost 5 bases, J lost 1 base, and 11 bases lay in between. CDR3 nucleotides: TGTGCCAGCAGTGATTTTCGGGGCCAAGAGACCCAGTACTTC. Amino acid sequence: CASSDFRGQETQYF.

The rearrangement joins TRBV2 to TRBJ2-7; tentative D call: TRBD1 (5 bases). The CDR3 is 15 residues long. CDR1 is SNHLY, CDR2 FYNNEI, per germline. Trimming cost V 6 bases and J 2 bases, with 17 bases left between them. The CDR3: CASRGLDTETYEQYF. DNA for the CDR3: TGTGCCAGCAGAGGGTTGGACACAGAAACCTACGAGCAGTACTTC.

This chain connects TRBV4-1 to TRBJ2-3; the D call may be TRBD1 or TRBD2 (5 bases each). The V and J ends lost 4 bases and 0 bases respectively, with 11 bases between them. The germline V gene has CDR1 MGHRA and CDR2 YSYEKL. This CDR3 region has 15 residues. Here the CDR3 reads CASSRWGPSTDTQYF. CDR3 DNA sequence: TGCGCCAGCAGCCGTTGGGGACCTAGCACAGATACGCAGTATTTT.

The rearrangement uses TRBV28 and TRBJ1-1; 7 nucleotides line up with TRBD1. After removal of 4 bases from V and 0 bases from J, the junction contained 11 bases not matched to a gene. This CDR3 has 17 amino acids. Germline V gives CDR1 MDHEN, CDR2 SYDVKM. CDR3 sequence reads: CASSYYRGDEMNTEAFF. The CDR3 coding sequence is TGTGCCAGCAGTTATTACAGGGGAGACGAAATGAACACTGAAGCTTTCTTT.

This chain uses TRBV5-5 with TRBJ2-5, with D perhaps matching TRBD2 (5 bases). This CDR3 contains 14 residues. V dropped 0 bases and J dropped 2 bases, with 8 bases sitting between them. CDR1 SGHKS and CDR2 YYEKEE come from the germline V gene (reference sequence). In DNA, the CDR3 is TGTGCCAGCAGCTTGGTTCCGGGGCAAGAGACCCAGTACTTC. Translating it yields CASSLVPGQETQYF.

The DNA of the CDR3 is TGTGCCACCAGCACCGCTGACAGGGGGCAGAAGACCCAGTACTTC. It encodes CATSTADRGQKTQYF. The rearrangement links TRBV15 to TRBJ2-5, with 10 positions matching TRBD1. V gave up 4 bases and J gave up 6 bases; unmatched junction bases: 8. Germline V gives CDR1 LNHNV, CDR2 YYDKDF (reference sequence). This CDR3 has 15 amino acids.

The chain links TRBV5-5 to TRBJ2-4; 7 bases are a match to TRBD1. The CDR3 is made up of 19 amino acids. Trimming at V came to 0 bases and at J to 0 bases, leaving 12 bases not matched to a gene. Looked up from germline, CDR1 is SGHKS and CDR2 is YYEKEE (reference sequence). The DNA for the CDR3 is TGTGCCAGCAGCTTGGTTAGCCTACGGGACAGAGAAGCCAAAAACATTCAGTACTTC. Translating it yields CASSLVSLRDREAKNIQYF.

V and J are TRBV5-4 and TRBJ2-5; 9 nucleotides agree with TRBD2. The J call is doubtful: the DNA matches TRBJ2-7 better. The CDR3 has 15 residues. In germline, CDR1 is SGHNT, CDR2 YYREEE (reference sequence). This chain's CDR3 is CASSLWASGTYEQYF. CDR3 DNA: TGTGCCAGCAGCTTGTGGGCTAGCGGGACCTACGAGCAGTACTTC.

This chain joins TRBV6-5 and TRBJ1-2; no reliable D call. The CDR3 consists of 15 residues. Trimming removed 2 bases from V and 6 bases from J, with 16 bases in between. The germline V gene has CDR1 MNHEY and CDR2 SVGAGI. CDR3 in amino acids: CASSYTLTQSDGYTF. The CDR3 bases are TGTGCCAGCAGTTACACCCTGACACAATCGGATGGCTACACCTTC.

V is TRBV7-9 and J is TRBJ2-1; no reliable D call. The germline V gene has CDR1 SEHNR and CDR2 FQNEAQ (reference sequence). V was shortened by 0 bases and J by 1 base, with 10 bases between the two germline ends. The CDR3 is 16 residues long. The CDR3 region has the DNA TGTGCCAGCAGCTTAGCGGTACAGATTTCCTACAATGAGCAGTTCTTC. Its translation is CASSLAVQISYNEQFF.

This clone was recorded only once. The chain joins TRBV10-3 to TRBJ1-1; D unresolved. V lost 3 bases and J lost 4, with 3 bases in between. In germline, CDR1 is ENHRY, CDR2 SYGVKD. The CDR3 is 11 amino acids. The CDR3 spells CAISDGTEAFF. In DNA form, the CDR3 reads TGTGCCATCAGTGACGGCACTGAAGCTTTCTTT.

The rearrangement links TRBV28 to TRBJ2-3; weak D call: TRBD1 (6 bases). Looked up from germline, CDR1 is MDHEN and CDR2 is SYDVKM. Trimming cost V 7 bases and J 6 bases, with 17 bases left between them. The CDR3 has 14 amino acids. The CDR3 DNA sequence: TGTGCCAGCAACGCAGGGGCGGTTGTGGATACGCAGTATTTT. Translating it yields CASNAGAVVDTQYF.

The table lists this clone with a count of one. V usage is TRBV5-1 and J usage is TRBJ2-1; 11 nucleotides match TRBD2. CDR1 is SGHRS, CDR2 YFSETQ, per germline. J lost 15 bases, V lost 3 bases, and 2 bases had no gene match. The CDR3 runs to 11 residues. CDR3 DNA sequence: TGCGCCAGCAGCTATAGCGGGAGGGTGTTCTTC. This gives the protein CASSYSGRVFF. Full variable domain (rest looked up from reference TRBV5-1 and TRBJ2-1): KAGVTQTPRYLIKTRGQQVTLSCSPISGHRSVSWYQQTPGQGLQFLFEYFSETQRNKGNFPGRFSGRQFSNSRSEMNVSTLELGDSALYLCASSYSGRVFFGPGTRLTVL.

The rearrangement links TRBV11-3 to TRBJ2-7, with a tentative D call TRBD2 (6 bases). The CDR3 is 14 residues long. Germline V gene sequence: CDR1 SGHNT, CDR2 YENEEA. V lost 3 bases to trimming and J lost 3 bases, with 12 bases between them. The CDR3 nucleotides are TGTGCCAGCAGCTTGGAGGGTCCTTACTACGAGCAGTACTTC. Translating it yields CASSLEGPYYEQYF.

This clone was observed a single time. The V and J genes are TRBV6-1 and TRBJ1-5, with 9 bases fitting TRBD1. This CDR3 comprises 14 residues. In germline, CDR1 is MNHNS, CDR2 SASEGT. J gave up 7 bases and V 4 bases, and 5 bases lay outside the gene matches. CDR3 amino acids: CASSATGGGQPQHF. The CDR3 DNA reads TGTGCCAGCAGTGCAACAGGGGGCGGACAGCCCCAGCATTTT.

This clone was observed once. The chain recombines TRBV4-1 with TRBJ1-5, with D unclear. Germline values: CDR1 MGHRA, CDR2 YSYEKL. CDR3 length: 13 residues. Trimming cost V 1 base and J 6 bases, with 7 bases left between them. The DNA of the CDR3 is TGCGCCAGCAGCCAAGGTCTCGGTCAGCCCCAGCATTTT. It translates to CASSQGLGQPQHF.

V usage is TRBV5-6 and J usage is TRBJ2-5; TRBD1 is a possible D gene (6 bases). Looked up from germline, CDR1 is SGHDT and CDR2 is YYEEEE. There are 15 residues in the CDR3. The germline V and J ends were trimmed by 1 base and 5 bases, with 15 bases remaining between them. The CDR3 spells CASSLWYRVAETQYF. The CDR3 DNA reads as TGTGCCAGCAGCTTGTGGTACAGGGTTGCGGAGACCCAGTACTTC.